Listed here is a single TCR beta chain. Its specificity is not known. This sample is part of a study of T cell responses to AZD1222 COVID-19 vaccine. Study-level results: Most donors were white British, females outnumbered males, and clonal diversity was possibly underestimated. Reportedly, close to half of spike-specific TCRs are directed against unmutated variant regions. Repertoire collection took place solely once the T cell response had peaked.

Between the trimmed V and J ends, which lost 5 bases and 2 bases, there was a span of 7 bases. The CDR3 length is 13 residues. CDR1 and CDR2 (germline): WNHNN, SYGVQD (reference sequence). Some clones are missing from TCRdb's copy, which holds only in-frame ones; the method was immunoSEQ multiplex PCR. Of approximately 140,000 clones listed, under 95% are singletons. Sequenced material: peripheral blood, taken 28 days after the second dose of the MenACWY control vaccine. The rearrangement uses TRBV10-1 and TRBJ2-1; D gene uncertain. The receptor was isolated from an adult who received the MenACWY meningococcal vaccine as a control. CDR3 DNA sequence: TGCGCCAGCAGTAGGCTCCCCTACAATGAGCAGTTCTTC. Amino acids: CASSRLPYNEQFF.